Detailed here is one TCR beta chain. The entry originates in a study of control samples from healthy donors and cancer patients. The CDR3 runs 15 residues. Germline CDR1 reads MNHEY; CDR2 reads SMNVEV (reference sequence). V lost 4 bases and J 2 bases, leaving 11 bases between the germline ends. Profiling relied on immunoSEQ multiplex PCR, and the TCRdb table lists in-frame clones only, not all of them. The sample gives roughly 86,000 clones, less than 95% of which show up once; over 3% is in the top ten. The chain combines TRBV27 with TRBJ2-2; D might be TRBD1 or TRBD2, each matching 6 bases. This receptor was identified in a young woman in good health. Sequencing used blood. The CDR3 coding sequence is TGTGCCAGCAGTTACCGGGGGCGAAACACCGGGGAGCTGTTTTTT. Protein sequence: CASSYRGRNTGELFF.